This TCR beta chain was captured in a study of cytomegalovirus exposure and HLA in healthy donors. Germline CDR1 is MDHEN and CDR2 is SYDVKM. V dropped 6 bases and J dropped 10 bases, with 15 bases sitting between them. The CDR3 sequence is 12 residues long. PCR primers comprised 60 Vbeta and 13 Jbeta primers. Sequencing used immunoSEQ multiplex PCR; TCRdb keeps in-frame clones, though not all of them. The repertoire holds approximately 240,000 clones, with around 80% as singletons. This clonotype originated in a woman between 55 and 75 years old in good health and CMV-seropositive. Sequenced: PBMCs. This rearrangement joins TRBV28 to TRBJ1-2, with D maybe TRBD1 (5 bases). CDR3 bases: TGTGCCAGCAGCCCCCCAGGGAAATTCTACACCTTC. It encodes CASSPPGKFYTF.